This T cell receptor (beta chain) was observed in a study of blood T cells in healthy people across ages. Study-wide results and caveats: The fall in TCR beta diversity per million T cells was roughly linear with age.

This clonotype has just a few counts. Antigen: not known. CDR1 is MNHEY and CDR2 is SMNVEV in the germline V gene (reference sequence). CDR3 length: 13 residues. The ends lost 5 bases at V and 6 bases at J; junction bases unmatched: 7. The second PCR ran about 6 to 11 cycles with a sample-barcoded 5' primer and J-beta primers. Template switching added a 12-random-nucleotide identifier to every cDNA molecule. TCRdb re-called the 5' RACE reads through MiXCR, storing one row per CDR3 protein. The repertoire consists of about 1.8 million distinct CDR3 sequences, with approximately 50% occurring once and the leading ten covering less than 2.5%.

Sequenced: blood. The receptor's source is a woman between 40 and 55 years old in good health. The chain couples TRBV27 to TRBJ2-7; 7 nucleotides agree with TRBD1. The CDR3 sequence: CASSITQGTEQYF. The CDR3 bases are TGTGCCAGCAGTATTACACAGGGGACCGAGCAGTACTTC.